This T cell receptor beta chain originates from a study of blood T cell repertoires in COVID-19 (TCRdb year 2020). The study in broad terms: Collaborator samples came from the United States, Italy and Spain and covered acute and convalescent phases of COVID-19. The material from the prospective study consisted of cDNA or gDNA derived from T cells, B-cell-depleted T cells, or PBMCs. The dataset comprised deeply sampled blood TCRbeta repertoires from subjects exposed to, actively infected with, or recovered from COVID-19. The repertoires were released in a freely available public database meant as a resource for research on the immune response to SARS-CoV-2. The samples were drawn from two sources: the first 160 participants of the ongoing ImmuneRACE study, and 950 to 1,500 subjects contributed by 6 global collaborators. Nearly every sample came with metadata listing a de-identified subject ID, COVID-19 status, age in years and sex. HLA class I and class II types, where available, came from metadata supplied by the sample provider rather than from assay-based typing.

TCRbeta CDR3 regions were amplified from genomic DNA using the immunoSEQ Assay, a bias-controlled multiplex PCR. In the authors' own workflow: Within the assay, amplification of reference gene primers was used to estimate how many nucleated cells each sample contained. To quantify the absolute abundance of each unique TCRbeta CDR3 rearrangement, sequence reads were collapsed and filtered. For each sample, productive Simpson clonality was calculated as the square root of Simpson's diversity index over productive rearrangements. TCRdb obtained this table from immuneACCESS and retained in-frame rearrangements with V and J assigned. These tables miss some clones; where compared with another copy, unresolved V genes account for less than half of the shortfall, and the remainder is unexplained. V and J calls plus clone size are reproduced from that table; the DNA served to infer D and trimming. Within this sample are over 200,000 clones, with approximately 84% of them counted one time only. Of the sample, about 7.3% is held by the ten largest clones.

A note on this clone: It has no known antigen specificity. One base away there is no much larger clone; base qualities are not given.

V drops 10 bases and J drops 2 bases, leaving 14 bases in between. From its cysteine to its phenylalanine, the CDR3 spans 13 amino acids. The DNA shown is the 39-base CDR3, in frame from base 1. CDR1 and CDR2 are drawn from the germline V gene: ENHRY, SYGVKD. What the study reported, not specific to this receptor: The amount of clinical and demographic metadata varied by source and participant and was provided uncurated.

Each collaborating institution followed its own protocols to collect whole blood in K2EDTA tubes. Collaborator samples were shipped for TCRbeta analysis as frozen whole blood, isolated PBMCs, or DNA extracted from either sample type. This clonotype was obtained from a woman between 45 and 60 years old with active or convalescent COVID-19. The V gene is TRBV10-3 and the J gene is TRBJ1-2, and the D gene may be TRBD1, 5 bases matching. Sequenced material: peripheral blood. For the CDR3, the sequence is CATAATANYGYTF. The DNA sequence reads TGTGCCACCGCCGCGACAGCGAACTATGGCTACACCTTC.